This entry lists 26 T cell receptor beta chains sequenced from one sample in a study of T cell repertoires in cytomegalovirus infection (dated by TCRdb to between 2019 and 2020). Data came from an Illumina HiSeq 1500. TCRdb reanalyzed the raw reads on its own, using fastp at Q25 for trimming and MiXCR for clone calling, and kept in-frame beta chains. Every distinct CDR3 protein forms one entry, paired with its most common genes and DNA. Within this sample are about 530,000 distinct CDR3 sequences, with more than 20% of them counted one time only. The ten largest account for approximately 13% of the sample. Sequencing was performed on PBMCs. The source of these receptors is a human donor in good health (CMV status not recorded). Some clones in this sample may be carry-over from other donors' samples.

This clonotype was seen repeatedly, ten times or more. The junction shows a germline mismatch at one end, possibly a read error. The genes are TRBV19 and TRBJ2-1; 11 positions agree with TRBD2. Germline CDR1 reads LNHDA; CDR2 reads SQIVND (reference sequence). The CDR3 has 16 residues. The CDR3 is CASNIPGLAGSVGQFF. The CDR3 DNA follows: TGTGCCAGTAATATACCTGGACTAGCGGGTTCTGTCGGGCAGTTCTTC.

The chain has TRBV7-2 and TRBJ1-6; D is uncertain. The CDR3 length is 15 residues. Germline V lookup: CDR1 SGHTA, CDR2 FQGNSA. The V and J ends lost 0 bases and 6 bases respectively, with 9 bases between them. CDR3 sequence: CASSLASGLNSPLHF. CDR3 coding DNA: TGTGCCAGCAGCTTAGCGTCAGGACTTAATTCACCCCTCCACTTT.

The chain uses TRBV24-1 and TRBJ2-1, with TRBD2 identical over 10 bases. J was trimmed by 8 bases and V by 4 bases; bases with no gene match: 7. Germline CDR1 and CDR2: KGHDR and SFDVKD. This CDR3 is built from 15 residues. The CDR3 region has the DNA TGTGCCACCAGTGACACAGCGGGAGGGCCGCATGAGCAGTTCTTC. This sequence encodes CATSDTAGGPHEQFF.

The rearrangement links TRBV4-3 to TRBJ2-4; no clear D gene. This CDR3 comprises 12 residues. Trimming took off 3 bases at V and 9 bases at J, with 9 bases between the two ends. The V gene's germline CDR1 is LGHNA and CDR2 YSLEER. The CDR3 DNA reads as TGCGCCAGCAGCCAGTACTTTGGCATTCAGTACTTC. Translating gives CASSQYFGIQYF.

CDR3 region: CASSPLPASYEQYF. CDR3 nucleotides: TGTGCCAGCAGCCCCCTACCTGCTAGCTACGAGCAGTACTTC. The V and J genes are TRBV7-6 and TRBJ2-7; D is unresolved. Between the trimmed V and J ends, which lost 5 bases and 3 bases, there was a span of 14 bases. Germline V CDR1 and CDR2: SGHVS, FNYEAQ. The CDR3 spans 14 residues.

This clonotype was counted a few times. This chain links TRBV7-6 with TRBJ2-7; D may be TRBD1 (6 bases). This CDR3 is 14 amino acids long. The germline gives CDR1 SGHVS, CDR2 FNYEAQ. V was pared by 3 bases and J by 3 bases, with 12 bases between. The CDR3 DNA follows: TGTGCCAGCAGCTTTGGGGGCATTGGCTACGAGCAGTACTTC. Translating gives CASSFGGIGYEQYF.

The chain combines TRBV28 with TRBJ1-1; 9 bases are a match to TRBD1. With V trimmed by 7 bases and J by 3 bases, 9 bases remained unmatched. Per germline, CDR1 MDHEN and CDR2 SYDVKM. CDR3 length: 15 amino acids. CDR3 loop: CASNRDRAGDTEAFF. CDR3 DNA sequence: TGTGCCAGCAACCGGGACAGGGCCGGTGACACTGAAGCTTTCTTT.

This clonotype was observed at least ten times. The chain employs TRBV7-2 and TRBJ1-1; the match to TRBD1 covers 7 bases. Germline CDR1 reads SGHTA; CDR2 reads FQGNSA. The CDR3 sequence is 15 residues long. The ends lost 5 bases at V and 7 bases at J; junction bases unmatched: 13. The CDR3 region is CASSPQTGSLSEAFF. CDR3 sequence (DNA): TGTGCCAGCAGCCCCCAGACAGGGTCTTTAAGTGAAGCTTTCTTT.

This clonotype has at least ten counts. The chain links TRBV6-1 to TRBJ2-1; 8 bases map to TRBD2. CDR1 and CDR2 (germline): MNHNS, SASEGT. Losses at the gene ends were 5 bases for V and 9 bases for J; bases not matched to a gene: 18. The CDR3 extends over 17 amino acids. CDR3 sequence: CASSPPGTRVLGGEQFF. CDR3 nucleotides: TGTGCCAGCAGTCCGCCCGGGACTAGAGTCTTGGGGGGTGAGCAGTTCTTC.

The chain combines TRBV7-2 with TRBJ1-1; TRBD1 matches 9 bases. The length of the CDR3 is 15 residues. CDR1 and CDR2 from the germline V gene are SGHTA and FQGNSA. V gave up 6 bases and J gave up 1 base; unmatched junction bases: 6. CDR3 bases: TGTGCCAGCAGGTTGAGGACAGGGGAGAACACTGAAGCTTTCTTT. Its translation is CASRLRTGENTEAFF. The variable domain in full, with the rest retrieved from reference TRBV7-2 and TRBJ1-1, is GAGVSQSPSNKVTEKGKDVELRCDPISGHTALYWYRQSLGQGLEFLIYFQGNSAPDKSGLPSDRFSAERTGGSVSTLTIQRTQQEDSAVYLCASRLRTGENTEAFFGQGTRLTVV.

This clonotype occurred many times. The V gene is TRBV12-3 or TRBV12-4, the J gene TRBJ1-1; the D is unclear. Trimming pared 6 bases from V and 5 bases from J, leaving 13 bases between. This CDR3 spans 13 amino acids. The CDR3 nucleotides read TGTGCCAGCAGCCTTTTGGGAGGTACTGAAGCTTTCTTT. Its protein product is CASSLLGGTEAFF.

This clonotype was observed a few times. This chain joins TRBV6-6 and TRBJ2-5; no firm D call. The CDR3 runs 15 residues. Germline CDR1 MNHNY, CDR2 SVGAGI (reference sequence). V lost 0 bases, J lost 6 bases, and 14 bases lay in between. The CDR3 DNA follows: TGTGCCAGCAGTTACTCGCCTAGGAGTATGAAGACCCAGTACTTC. The encoded protein is CASSYSPRSMKTQYF.

The chain's CDR3 is CASSFQNTYEQYF. DNA of the CDR3: TGTGCCAGCAGTTTCCAGAACACCTACGAGCAGTACTTC. The rearrangement joins TRBV28 to TRBJ2-7; no clear D gene. V lost 3 bases, J lost 2 bases, and 8 bases lay in between. The CDR3 loop spans 13 amino acids. The germline gives CDR1 MDHEN, CDR2 SYDVKM. Using reference TRBV28 and TRBJ2-7 for the parts outside the CDR3, the full variable domain is DVKVTQSSRYLVKRTGEKVFLECVQDMDHENMFWYRQDPGLGLRLIYFSYDVKMKEKGDIPEGYSVSREKKERFSLILESASTNQTSMYLCASSFQNTYEQYFGPGTRLTVT.

This clonotype occurred a few times. This chain joins TRBV6-1 and TRBJ2-5; 9 bases align to TRBD2. The V gene end was trimmed by 4 bases and the J gene end by 4 bases; junction bases not matched to a gene: 7. From germline, CDR1 is MNHNS and CDR2 SASEGT. The CDR3 extends over 15 amino acids. The CDR3 region is CASSGAGGGAETQYF. In nucleotides, the CDR3 is TGTGCCAGCAGTGGAGCGGGAGGCGGGGCAGAGACCCAGTACTTC.

The V gene is TRBV6-2 or TRBV6-3, the J gene TRBJ2-2, with D unresolved. CDR1 and CDR2 (germline): MNHEY, SVGEGT. Trimming cost V 6 bases and J 0 bases, with 11 bases left between them. This CDR3 spans 15 amino acids. CDR3 DNA sequence: TGTGCCAGCAGAGATAGTGCTTCGAACACCGGGGAGCTGTTTTTT. Encoded protein: CASRDSASNTGELFF.

In its sample, this clonotype was seen a few times. V gene TRBV2 combines with J gene TRBJ2-7, with TRBD2 as a possible D gene (5 bases). This CDR3 contains 12 residues. Looked up from germline, CDR1 is SNHLY and CDR2 is FYNNEI. V was shortened by 6 bases and J by 3 bases, with 9 bases between the two germline ends. The CDR3 here is CASSRESYEQYV. The CDR3 nucleotides are TGTGCCAGCAGCCGGGAAAGCTACGAGCAGTACGTC.

The chain carries TRBV27 and TRBJ2-2, with no clear D. This CDR3 spans 15 amino acids. Trimming pared 6 bases from V and 0 bases from J, leaving 11 bases between. Germline V lookup: CDR1 MNHEY, CDR2 SMNVEV (reference sequence). The CDR3 DNA reads TGTGCCAGCAGACCTATCGACGCGAACACCGGGGAGCTGTTTTTT. Residues: CASRPIDANTGELFF.

V is TRBV10-3 and J is TRBJ2-1; 11 nucleotides match TRBD1. The CDR3 spans 16 residues. Germline V lookup: CDR1 ENHRY, CDR2 SYGVKD. J lost 3 bases, V lost 2 bases, and 3 bases had no gene match. The CDR3 spells CAISERDRGSYNEQFF. The CDR3 DNA is TGTGCCATCAGTGAGCGGGACAGGGGGAGCTACAATGAGCAGTTCTTC.

Only a few counts were recorded for this clonotype. The V and J genes are TRBV19 and TRBJ2-7; 7 bases line up with TRBD2. Germline values: CDR1 LNHDA, CDR2 SQIVND (reference sequence). V shed 2 bases and J 3 bases; nucleotides not matched to a gene: 1. The CDR3 has 13 amino acids. For the CDR3, the DNA is TGTGCCAGTAGTATATCTAGCGGCTACGAGCAGTACTTC. This encodes CASSISSGYEQYF.

The rearrangement uses TRBV29-1 and TRBJ1-1; D gene uncertain. This CDR3 has 14 residues. From germline, CDR1 is SQVTM and CDR2 ANQGSEA. V lost 4 bases and J lost 1, with 13 bases in between. CDR3 sequence: CSVVLQQWNTEAFF. CDR3 nucleotide sequence: TGCAGCGTTGTTCTTCAGCAGTGGAACACTGAAGCTTTCTTT.

The chain uses TRBV12-3 or TRBV12-4 and TRBJ2-1; TRBD2 aligns across 9 bases. After removal of 1 base from V and 9 bases from J, the junction contained 7 bases not matched to a gene. The CDR3 is 15 residues long. The DNA for the CDR3 is TGTGCCAGCAGTTTAGTGGCTAGCGGGATCGGTGAGCAGTTCTTC. Its protein product is CASSLVASGIGEQFF.

The table lists this clonotype with a few counts. V gene TRBV19 combines with J gene TRBJ1-2, with 7 bases that match TRBD1. Looked up from germline, CDR1 is LNHDA and CDR2 is SQIVND (reference sequence). V lost 1 base, J lost 0 bases, and 8 bases stayed unmatched. This CDR3 spans 17 amino acids. The CDR3 nucleotides read TGTGCCAGTAGTATAGTCGGGACAGACCCTACTAACTATGGCTACACCTTC. Its translation: CASSIVGTDPTNYGYTF.

Concerning this clonotype itself: Germline and junction disagree at one end, which may indicate a read error. The V and J genes are TRBV4-1 and TRBJ2-7; D is uncertain. The CDR3 is 16 residues long. Germline V gene lookup returns CDR1 MGHRA and CDR2 YSYEKL. The CDR3 DNA follows: TGTGCCAGCAGCCAAGAGTTAAAAGCGTTTGGTAGGGAGCAGTACTTC. Its translation is CASSQELKAFGREQYF.

The V gene is TRBV12-3 or TRBV12-4, the J gene TRBJ2-3; D remains ambiguous. V was clipped by 8 bases and J by 0 bases, with 6 bases between them. This CDR3 comprises 12 residues. The CDR3 DNA sequence: TGTGCCAGCGGGCGGAGCACAGATACGCAGTATTTT. Translating it yields CASGRSTDTQYF.

CDR3 loop: CSARDSLQGGTGELFF. CDR3 coding DNA: TGCAGTGCTAGAGATTCCCTCCAGGGGGGCACCGGGGAGCTGTTTTTT. V and J are TRBV20-1 and TRBJ2-2, with D maybe TRBD1 (7 bases). Germline loops: CDR1 DFQATT, CDR2 SNEGSKA (reference sequence). The CDR3 runs 16 residues. The V end lost 0 bases, the J end lost 4 bases, and 15 bases lay between the germline ends.

The V gene is TRBV20-1, the J gene TRBJ2-5; tentative D call: TRBD1 (6 bases). CDR3 size: 13 residues. V was trimmed by 0 bases and J by 3 bases, leaving 8 bases between them. CDR1 is DFQATT and CDR2 is SNEGSKA in the germline V gene (reference sequence). In DNA, the CDR3 is TGCAGTGCTAGAGAGGCAGGGGAAGAGACCCAGTACTTC. This sequence encodes CSAREAGEETQYF.